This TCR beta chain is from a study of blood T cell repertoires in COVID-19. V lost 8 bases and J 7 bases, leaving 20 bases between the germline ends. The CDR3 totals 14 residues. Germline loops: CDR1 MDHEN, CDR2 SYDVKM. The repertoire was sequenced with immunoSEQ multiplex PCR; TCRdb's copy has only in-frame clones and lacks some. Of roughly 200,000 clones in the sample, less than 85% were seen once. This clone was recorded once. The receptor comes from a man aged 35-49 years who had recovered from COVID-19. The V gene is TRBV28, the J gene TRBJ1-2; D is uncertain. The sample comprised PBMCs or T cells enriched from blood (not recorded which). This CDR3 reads CASRLTRVSGGYTF. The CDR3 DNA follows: TGTGCCAGCCGACTCACGAGGGTTAGTGGTGGCTACACCTTC.